These T cell receptor beta chains were read from a single sample in a study of PD-L1 blockade in urothelial cancer. Profiled with immunoSEQ multiplex PCR; TCRdb holds only in-frame clones, not every one. The sample lists 70,000 or so clones, 80% to 90% seen once, with roughly 4.5% in the top ten. The specimen was PBMCs, collected around atezolizumab (anti-PD-L1) treatment. The source is a man between 70 and 80 years old with urothelial cancer. Both conserved end residues are part of each CDR3. D genes are given only for firm matches. Some rows have no size entry. The others give once, few or many, or a class for an expanded clone.

>TRBD2|TRBV6-6|TRBJ2-7|15|NA
TGTGCCAGCAGTTCGCCGACTAGCGGTAACTACGAGCAGTACTTC
CASSSPTSGNYEQYF
>TRBD2|TRBV19|TRBJ2-1|15|NA
TGTGCCAGTAGTCCCAGCGGGAGCTCCTACAATGAGCAGTTCTTC
CASSPSGSSYNEQFF
>TRBD1|TRBV11-2|TRBJ2-4|16|NA
TGTGCCAGCAGCCTGGGACAGGTCCTAGCCAAAAACATTCAGTACTTC
CASSLGQVLAKNIQYF
>NA|TRBV7-2|TRBJ1-5|16|once
TGTGCCAGCAGCTTGGGGGGGACGGTAAGGGTCCAGCCCCAGCATTTT
CASSLGGTVRVQPQHF
>NA|TRBV30|TRBJ1-1|13|NA
TGTGCCTGGAGCGGAGGGATGAACACTGAAGCTTTCTTT
CAWSGGMNTEAFF
>NA|TRBV27|TRBJ1-6|12|NA
TGTGCCAGCAGTTTTCCAGGCTCACCCCTCCACTTT
CASSFPGSPLHF
>NA|TRBV7-9|TRBJ2-7|16|NA
TGTGCCAGCAGCGTGCCGGGACTTGAGATGCGCTACGAGCAGTACTTC
CASSVPGLEMRYEQYF
>NA|TRBV19|TRBJ2-2|14|NA
TGTGCCAGTAGTTTTAGCGCGAACACCGGGGAGCTGTTTTTT
CASSFSANTGELFF
>TRBD2|TRBV19|TRBJ2-3|16|NA
TGTGCCAGTAGTAGGACTAGCGGGAGGGCCCCAGATACGCAGTATTTT
CASSRTSGRAPDTQYF
>NA|TRBV28|TRBJ1-2|12|NA
TGTGCCAGCAGTTCCCCGCGTTATGGCTACACCTTC
CASSSPRYGYTF
>TRBD2|TRBV28|TRBJ2-1|13|NA
TGTGCCAGCAGACTAGCGGGAGGCAATGAGCAGTTCTTC
CASRLAGGNEQFF
>NA|TRBV9|TRBJ2-5|13|NA
TGTGCCAGCAGCGTAGCCCTAGCCGAGACCCAGTACTTC
CASSVALAETQYF
>TRBD1|TRBV10-1|TRBJ2-2|16|NA
TGCGCCAGCACCTTTCCGGGACAGGGAAACACCGGGGAGCTGTTTTTT
CASTFPGQGNTGELFF
>TRBD2|TRBV9|TRBJ2-1|16|once
TGTGCCAGCAGCGTAGTTTCGGCTAGCGGTTGGAATGAGCAGTTCTTC
CASSVVSASGWNEQFF
>TRBD1|TRBV7-3|TRBJ2-4|15|once
TGTGCCAGCAGCTTATACAGGGGTGCCAAAAACATTCAGTACTTC
CASSLYRGAKNIQYF
>TRBD1|TRBV9|TRBJ2-7|15|once
TGTGCCAGCAGCGTGGGGACAGGCGACGGCTACGAGCAGTACTTC
CASSVGTGDGYEQYF
>NA|TRBV14|TRBJ2-3|17|NA
TGTGCCAGCAGCCAAGATTATAGGGGAGGCATTCAAGATACGCAGTATTTT
CASSQDYRGGIQDTQYF
>TRBD2|TRBV29-1|TRBJ2-5|13|NA
TGCAGCGTGGGGACTAGCAGCTTGGAGACCCAGTACTTC
CSVGTSSLETQYF
>TRBD1|TRBV19|TRBJ2-7|15|NA
TGTGCCAGTAGCCCCGGGACAGGGGGACCCTACGAGCAGTACTTC
CASSPGTGGPYEQYF
>NA|TRBV27|TRBJ2-7|15|NA
TGTGCCAGCAGCCTAGGGGGGGCGCGCCTCCACGAGCAGTACTTC
CASSLGGARLHEQYF
>TRBD2|TRBV5-1|TRBJ2-2|15|NA
TGCGCCAGCGCCACCGGGACTATTATCACCGGGGAGCTGTTTTTT
CASATGTIITGELFF
>NA|TRBV27|TRBJ2-3|14|once
TGTGCCAGCAGTTCCGACCAGAGGTGGGATACGCAGTATTTT
CASSSDQRWDTQYF
>TRBD2|TRBV28|TRBJ2-1|17|NA
TGTGCCAGCAGTTTCCCTCGACTAGCGGGCTTTAACAATGAGCAGTTCTTC
CASSFPRLAGFNNEQFF
>NA|TRBV4-1|TRBJ1-2|15|NA
TGCGCCAGCAGCCAAGATAGTCCGGGAAGCTATGGCTACACCTTC
CASSQDSPGSYGYTF
>TRBD2|TRBV6-6|TRBJ2-1|16|once
TGTGCCAGCAGCCTACTAGCGGGAGCTTCATACAATGAGCAGTTCTTC
CASSLLAGASYNEQFF
>NA|TRBV19|TRBJ1-2|14|NA
TGTGCCAGTAGTATAGTTTCTAGGAGCGGTGGCTACACCTTC
CASSIVSRSGGYTF
>TRBD1|TRBV5-1|TRBJ1-2|16|once
TGCGCCAGCAGCTTAAGGCGCGGGACAGAAAAACGAGGCTACACCTTC
CASSLRRGTEKRGYTF
>TRBD2|TRBV6-5|TRBJ2-5|16|NA
TGTGCCAGCAGTTATTGGCTAGCGGGAGTTGGCGAGACCCAGTACTTC
CASSYWLAGVGETQYF
>NA|TRBV11-2|TRBJ2-7|13|NA
TGTGCCAGCACCATGGGCGGGCCCTACGAGCAGTACTTC
CASTMGGPYEQYF
>NA|TRBV29-1|TRBJ1-3|13|once
TGCAGCGCAATGAGAAGCTCTGGAAACACCATATATTTT
CSAMRSSGNTIYF
>NA|TRBV11-2|TRBJ1-2|16|NA
TGTGCCAGCAGCATCGAGCTATCGACAGCCGCCTATGGCTACACCTTC
CASSIELSTAAYGYTF
>NA|TRBV7-2|TRBJ2-7|15|NA
TGTGCCAGCAGCTTAGGAAGGGGCATCATGGGGGAGCAGTACTTC
CASSLGRGIMGEQYF
>NA|TRBV11-2|TRBJ1-1|13|NA
TGTGCCAGCAGCCAAGGGAGGAACACTGAAGCTTTCTTT
CASSQGRNTEAFF
>NA|TRBV12-5|TRBJ2-7|16|NA
TGTGCTAGTGGCAACCCCACCTGGGTGGGAGGCGGCGAGCAGTACTTC
CASGNPTWVGGGEQYF
>NA|TRBV19|TRBJ1-3|18|NA
TGTGCCAGTAGTATCCGAGGCTTAACACTAACCTCTGGAAACACCATATATTTT
CASSIRGLTLTSGNTIYF
>NA|TRBV19|TRBJ2-1|15|once
TGTGCCAGTAGTCCAATCCCCGGTGAAGTAGATGAGCAGTTCTTC
CASSPIPGEVDEQFF
>NA|TRBV7-9|TRBJ2-5|16|NA
TGTGCCAGCAGCTTAAGGACAGGTAGCGGAAAAGAGACCCAGTACTTC
CASSLRTGSGKETQYF